This T cell receptor beta chain was retrieved from a study of T cells expressing NK-cell markers. Overall study: From sorted CD3+CD56+NKG2C+, CD3+CD56+NKG2C- and CD3+CD56-NKG2C+ T cells came the TCR beta repertoires. The study's findings and limits: Each of roughly 6 donors carried dominant NKG2C+ clonotypes accounting for about 1.0-7.0% of CD8+ T cells.

TCRdb reprocessed the 5' RACE reads, with one entry per CDR3 protein and no DNA. The sample totals about 260,000 distinct CDR3 sequences. With regard to this clonotype: Its antigen remains unidentified.

CDR1 and CDR2 (germline): SGHRS, YFSETQ. This CDR3 has 16 residues. This clonotype originated in a man aged 18 to 30 in good health. Sequenced input: blood T cells: a sorted CD56 or NKG2C T cell subset, CD4+ or CD8+ T cells, or bulk PBMC T cells (not recorded which). This chain uses TRBV5-1 with TRBJ2-5; TCRdb reports TRBD1, a call that lacks DNA to check it against. CDR3 sequence reads: CASSLASGGGGETQYF. Drawing the rest from reference TRBV5-1 and TRBJ2-5, the complete variable domain is KAGVTQTPRYLIKTRGQQVTLSCSPISGHRSVSWYQQTPGQGLQFLFEYFSETQRNKGNFPGRFSGRQFSNSRSEMNVSTLELGDSALYLCASSLASGGGGETQYFGPGTRLLVL.